The clone carrying this T cell receptor beta chain showed up just once. Different DNA sequences within this sample yield the same CDR3. This specimen belongs to a study of shared clonotypes between healthy human individuals. The assay was immunoSEQ multiplex PCR, and TCRdb's table has in-frame clones only and misses some. This repertoire shows approximately 2.4 million clones, about 94% found once; its top ten account for roughly 0.13%. This CDR3 is 13 amino acids long. Trimming took off 3 bases at V and 3 bases at J, with 6 bases between the two ends. Germline CDR1 and CDR2: MNHEY and SVGAGI. The rearrangement uses TRBV6-5 and TRBJ1-5; D ambiguous. Specimen: naive CD4+ T cells sorted from blood. Subset specified: CD45RA+ positively selected. This clonotype was obtained from a man aged 18 to 30 in good health. The CDR3 region has the DNA TGTGCCAGCAGTTATTCCGTCAATCAGCCCCAGCATTTT. Its protein is CASSYSVNQPQHF.